The T cell receptor (beta chain) under discussion was sequenced for a study of beta chain features in type 1 diabetes. V was shortened by 0 bases and J by 2 bases, with 11 bases between the two germline ends. The CDR3 totals 15 residues. Germline CDR1 is LNHNV and CDR2 is YYDKDF (reference sequence). The whole isolated RNA underwent reverse transcription, so sequencing captured expressed TCRB transcripts. The repertoire was sequenced with immunoSEQ multiplex PCR; TCRdb's copy has only in-frame clones and lacks some. The sample consists of some 360,000 clones, about 18% of them appearing once. Sequencing input: naive CD4+ T cells from blood. The chain joins TRBV15 to TRBJ2-7, with D uncertain. The origin of this receptor is a woman aged 18-29 years in good health. CDR3 nucleotides: TGTGCCACCAGCAGAGATCGCGCGGTCCCCTACGAGCAGTACTTC. This encodes CATSRDRAVPYEQYF. Filled out from reference TRBV15 and TRBJ2-7, the complete variable domain reads DAMVIQNPRYQVTQFGKPVTLSCSQTLNHNVMYWYQQKSSQAPKLLFHYYDKDFNNEADTPDNFQSRRPNTSFCFLDIRSPGLGDTAMYLCATSRDRAVPYEQYFGPGTRLTVT.